The 22 T cell receptor beta chains in this list originate from one sample, sequenced in a study of T cell responses to AZD1222 COVID-19 vaccine. Here immunoSEQ multiplex PCR was the method, and the copy in TCRdb shows in-frame clones only, minus some. The data show about 85,000 clones, almost 90% seen once. This sample comprised peripheral blood, obtained on day 0 of MenACWY control vaccination. These receptors came from an adult in good health.

In its sample, this clone was seen once. The genes are TRBV24-1 and TRBJ2-2; the D is unclear. Germline values: CDR1 KGHDR, CDR2 SFDVKD. With 1 base removed from V and 1 base from J, the gap between germline ends came to 12 bases. The CDR3 is made up of 17 amino acids. CDR3 amino acids: CATSDFSGWENTGELFF. The CDR3 bases are TGTGCCACCAGTGATTTTTCCGGGTGGGAGAACACCGGGGAGCTGTTTTTT.

This sequence joins TRBV5-1 and TRBJ2-1; 10 bases line up with TRBD2. The germline V gene has CDR1 SGHRS and CDR2 YFSETQ. The CDR3 spans 15 residues. V shed 5 bases and J 7 bases; nucleotides not matched to a gene: 9. The CDR3 reads CASRASGGPGNEQFF. The CDR3 DNA sequence: TGCGCCAGCAGGGCTAGCGGGGGCCCGGGGAATGAGCAGTTCTTC.

This chain joins TRBV29-1 and TRBJ1-4; D call uncertain. V lost 5 bases and J 5 bases, leaving 6 bases between the germline ends. The CDR3 loop spans 11 amino acids. CDR1 and CDR2 from the germline V gene are SQVTM and ANQGSEA. CDR3 sequence: CSVWTNEKLFF. CDR3 nucleotides: TGCAGCGTTTGGACGAATGAAAAACTGTTTTTT.

This clone has just one count. The chain joins TRBV6-1 to TRBJ1-2, with a possible D match to TRBD1 (6 bases). The V end lost 0 bases, the J end lost 4 bases, and 15 bases lay between the germline ends. This CDR3 contains 16 residues. CDR1 and CDR2 from the germline V gene are MNHNS and SASEGT. CDR3 in DNA: TGTGCCAGCAGTGAAGCGGGTGGGGCCAGGGGCTATGGCTACACCTTC. Protein: CASSEAGGARGYGYTF.

V usage is TRBV7-2 and J usage is TRBJ2-5; 11 nucleotides match TRBD2. This CDR3 spans 17 amino acids. The V and J ends lost 5 bases and 5 bases, in that order; junction bases with no gene match: 13. CDR1 and CDR2 (germline): SGHTA, FQGNSA. The CDR3 region has the DNA TGTGCCAGCAGCGTAGAGAATAGCGGGGGGGCGCGGGAGACCCAGTACTTC. As protein: CASSVENSGGARETQYF.

This clone was observed a few times. The chain recombines TRBV30 with TRBJ1-6; tentative D call: TRBD1 (5 bases). Trimming stripped 0 bases from V and 6 bases from J, with 18 bases between. The CDR3 sequence is 17 residues long. Germline-derived CDR1 and CDR2 are GTSNPN and SVGIG (reference sequence). As DNA, the CDR3 is TGTGCCTGGAGTGTACCTGTGGGGCAGGGTTTTAATTCACCCCTCCACTTT. Translation: CAWSVPVGQGFNSPLHF.

The genes are TRBV6-6 and TRBJ2-2; possible D gene TRBD1, 6 bases. Trimming removed 2 bases at V and 4 bases at J, with 14 bases between. The CDR3 has 16 amino acids. Germline loops: CDR1 MNHNY, CDR2 SVGAGI (reference sequence). The CDR3 reads CASSYRDTSSTGELFF. CDR3 nucleotides: TGTGCCAGCAGTTACAGGGACACATCTTCCACCGGGGAGCTGTTTTTT.

V and J are TRBV19 and TRBJ1-2; 7 bases fit TRBD1. The CDR3 runs 12 residues. Germline trimming cut 9 bases from V and 2 bases from J; bases unmatched to any gene: 3. Germline loops: CDR1 LNHDA, CDR2 SQIVND (reference sequence). CDR3 sequence (DNA): TGTGCCAGCCAGACAGGGAACTATGGCTACACCTTC. It encodes CASQTGNYGYTF.

The chain carries TRBV3-1 (or the pseudogene TRBV3-2) and TRBJ2-1; TRBD1 matches at 7 bases. Trimming took 0 bases from V and 6 from J; bases not matched to a gene: 8. CDR1 and CDR2 from the germline V gene are LGHDT and YNNKEL (reference sequence). This CDR3 has 16 amino acids. The CDR3 DNA is TGTGCCAGCAGCCAAGATTCAGGCCAGGGGGTCAATGAGCAGTTCTTC. Its protein product is CASSQDSGQGVNEQFF.

The DNA for the CDR3 is TGTGCCAGCAGCTTAGCGTCAGAGAATCAGCCCCAGCATTTT. Translating gives CASSLASENQPQHF. The rearrangement uses TRBV7-2 and TRBJ1-5, with no clear D. The germline gives CDR1 SGHTA, CDR2 FQGNSA. The ends were cut back, 0 bases at V and 4 bases at J, with 7 bases in the middle. The CDR3 extends over 14 amino acids.

The chain couples TRBV5-1 to TRBJ1-6; TRBD1 aligns across 11 bases. CDR1 SGHRS and CDR2 YFSETQ come from the germline V gene. The CDR3 is made up of 16 amino acids. V gave up 4 bases and J gave up 4 bases; unmatched junction bases: 4. The DNA of the CDR3 is TGCGCCAGCAGCCCGGGGACAGGGGGGTATAATTCACCCCTCCACTTT. It encodes CASSPGTGGYNSPLHF.

This clone has a single count. The rearrangement joins TRBV5-6 to TRBJ2-3; 12 nucleotides line up with TRBD1. Looked up from germline, CDR1 is SGHDT and CDR2 is YYEEEE. After removal of 1 base from V and 4 bases from J, the junction contained 4 bases not matched to a gene. The CDR3 totals 16 residues. The CDR3 reads CASSLTGQGASDTQYF. The CDR3 bases are TGTGCCAGCAGCTTGACGGGACAGGGGGCATCAGATACGCAGTATTTT.

The chain links TRBV28 to TRBJ1-1, with D unclear. The CDR3 runs 11 residues. Germline assignment: CDR1 MDHEN and CDR2 SYDVKM. V gave up 7 bases and J gave up 2 bases, with 5 bases separating them. The CDR3 sequence is CASTANTEAFF. The CDR3 DNA follows: TGTGCCAGCACCGCCAACACTGAAGCTTTCTTT.

This chain uses TRBV2 with TRBJ1-5; D ambiguous. V lost 3 bases and J lost 6, with 15 bases in between. This CDR3 region has 15 residues. The germline gives CDR1 SNHLY, CDR2 FYNNEI. The CDR3 nucleotides are TGTGCCAGCAGTGAGGGATTAGGAGGTCCTCAGCCCCAGCATTTT. This codes for CASSEGLGGPQPQHF.

This chain connects TRBV19 to TRBJ1-2, with TRBD1 identical over 8 bases. The CDR3 runs 16 residues. Germline-derived CDR1 and CDR2 are LNHDA and SQIVND (reference sequence). The J segment lost 0 bases and the V segment lost 5 bases, leaving 8 bases of the junction unmatched. Here the CDR3 DNA reads TGTGCCAGTAGTTTTCCGGGACAGGAAGCTAACTATGGCTACACCTTC. This codes for CASSFPGQEANYGYTF.

The chain carries TRBV11-3 and TRBJ2-2; the D is unclear. This CDR3 spans 17 amino acids. Germline CDR1 and CDR2: SGHNT and YENEEA. V was pared by 0 bases and J by 0 bases, with 11 bases between. CDR3: CASSLDRQLTNTGELFF. CDR3 in DNA: TGTGCCAGCAGCTTAGACCGCCAACTAACGAACACCGGGGAGCTGTTTTTT.

The chain has TRBV5-5 and TRBJ1-6, with a tentative D call TRBD1 (5 bases). Germline CDR1 SGHKS, CDR2 YYEKEE (reference sequence). The CDR3 sequence is 14 residues long. The germline V and J ends were trimmed by 3 bases and 9 bases, with 13 bases remaining between them. In DNA form, the CDR3 reads TGTGCCAGCAGCTACGAAGGGGAGGGTTCACCCCTCCACTTT. It is translated as CASSYEGEGSPLHF.

The rearrangement links TRBV27 to TRBJ2-7; D is tentatively TRBD1 or TRBD2 (5 bases each). The CDR3 extends over 16 amino acids. V shed 3 bases and J shed 1 base, with 16 bases lying between them. Looked up from germline, CDR1 is MNHEY and CDR2 is SMNVEV (reference sequence). CDR3: CASSFRVRDPSYEQYF. The CDR3 nucleotides are TGTGCCAGCAGTTTTCGTGTTAGGGACCCATCCTACGAGCAGTACTTC.

The rearrangement uses TRBV27 and TRBJ1-6; D ambiguous. The CDR3 runs 16 residues. Trimming took 2 bases from V and 5 from J, leaving 13 bases between them. CDR1 is MNHEY, CDR2 SMNVEV, per germline (reference sequence). The CDR3 nucleotides are TGTGCCAGCAGTTTAACGGTCCTTAGGGATAATTCACCCCTCCACTTT. Its protein is CASSLTVLRDNSPLHF.

This chain joins TRBV14 and TRBJ2-7; 7 bases agree with TRBD2. The CDR3 is 16 residues long. Germline V gene data show CDR1 as SGHDN and CDR2 as FVKESK. Unmatched junction bases numbered 14, after V lost 4 bases and J lost 5 bases. Here the CDR3 reads CASSLRGGVRQNEQYF. The CDR3 nucleotides are TGTGCCAGCAGCCTGAGGGGAGGGGTCCGTCAAAACGAGCAGTACTTC.

The chain couples TRBV2 to TRBJ1-2, with 9 nucleotides matching TRBD1. The trim removed 8 bases at V and 4 bases at J, leaving 5 bases unmatched. Germline V lookup: CDR1 SNHLY, CDR2 FYNNEI. This CDR3 comprises 13 residues. CDR3 protein: CASVPGQGYGYTF. The CDR3, as DNA: TGTGCCAGCGTCCCGGGACAGGGCTATGGCTACACCTTC. The variable domain in full, completed from reference TRBV2 and TRBJ1-2, reads EPEVTQTPSHQVTQMGQEVILRCVPISNHLYFYWYRQILGQKVEFLVSFYNNEISEKSEIFDDQFSVERPDGSNFTLKIRSTKLEDSAMYFCASVPGQGYGYTFGSGTRLTVV.

V is TRBV5-1 and J is TRBJ2-2; the D gene is possibly TRBD1 (6 bases). This CDR3 comprises 15 residues. Germline V gives CDR1 SGHRS, CDR2 YFSETQ. V was cut by 1 base and J by 3 bases, with 10 bases left in between. The CDR3 region is CASSLFDRYTGELFF. As DNA, the CDR3 is TGCGCCAGCAGCTTGTTTGACAGGTACACCGGGGAGCTGTTTTTT.